The 9 T cell receptor beta chains below come from one sample, sequenced in a study of early stage breast cancer tumors. The method was immunoSEQ multiplex PCR; TCRdb's version includes in-frame clones alone and lacks a portion of them. This sample yields some 19,000 clones, of which roughly three quarters are seen a single time; roughly 26% belongs to the top ten. The sequencing sample was made of blood. The source of these receptors is a person in their sixties with breast cancer.

The chain combines TRBV27 with TRBJ2-7; D unresolved. Trimming pared 6 bases from V and 3 bases from J, leaving 15 bases between. CDR3 length: 14 amino acids. Per germline, CDR1 MNHEY and CDR2 SMNVEV (reference sequence). CDR3 region: CASSQTPADYEQYF. In nucleotides, the CDR3 is TGTGCCAGCAGCCAAACACCGGCCGACTACGAGCAGTACTTC.

The chain combines TRBV2 with TRBJ2-2; the D gene is possibly TRBD1 (6 bases). From germline, CDR1 is SNHLY and CDR2 FYNNEI. The CDR3 has 15 amino acids. The V and J ends lost 6 bases and 6 bases respectively, with 17 bases between them. This CDR3 is CASSREDRIPGELFF. CDR3 DNA: TGTGCCAGCAGCCGGGAAGACAGGATCCCCGGGGAGCTGTTTTTT.

The chain is built from TRBV5-5 and TRBJ2-2; possibly TRBD1 for D (6 bases). Trimming removed 1 base at V and 1 base at J, with 8 bases between. Germline loops: CDR1 SGHKS, CDR2 YYEKEE (reference sequence). The CDR3 consists of 15 residues. CDR3 region: CASSLIQGNTGELFF. DNA of the CDR3: TGTGCCAGCAGCTTGATACAGGGGAACACCGGGGAGCTGTTTTTT.

In this sample, this clone turned up once. This chain uses TRBV5-1 with TRBJ2-2; D unresolved. Trimming pared 0 bases from V and 3 bases from J, leaving 3 bases between. The CDR3 is 13 amino acids. The germline CDR1 and CDR2 sequences are SGHRS and YFSETQ. The CDR3 DNA is TGCGCCAGCAGCTTGGGTTACACCGGGGAGCTGTTTTTT. Encoded protein: CASSLGYTGELFF.

V is TRBV5-1 and J is TRBJ2-7; D possibly matches TRBD1 or TRBD2 (5 bases each). Germline V CDR1 and CDR2: SGHRS, YFSETQ. V lost 4 bases to trimming and J lost 2 bases, with 13 bases between them. This CDR3 region has 14 residues. In nucleotides, the CDR3 is TGCGCCAGCAGCGCCTGGGACGCTGCCTACGAGCAGTACTTC. Translation gives CASSAWDAAYEQYF.

This chain joins TRBV19 and TRBJ1-2; no clear D. The germline gives CDR1 LNHDA, CDR2 SQIVND (reference sequence). The CDR3 is made up of 14 amino acids. V gave up 5 bases and J gave up 5 bases, with 15 bases separating them. CDR3 DNA sequence: TGTGCCAGTAGTTCCCTACTAACCGGGTATGGCTACACCTTC. Protein product: CASSSLLTGYGYTF.

This clone showed up just once. The V call is TRBV7-9, the J call TRBJ1-1; 8 bases fit TRBD1. Per germline, CDR1 SEHNR and CDR2 FQNEAQ (reference sequence). The CDR3 spans 15 residues. Germline trimming cut 5 bases from V and 11 bases from J; bases unmatched to any gene: 16. CDR3 in DNA: TGTGCCAGCAGCGCAGACTTTACAGGGGGGGGTGAGGCTTTCTTT. Its protein is CASSADFTGGGEAFF.

The chain couples TRBV5-5 to TRBJ2-7; the D gene is possibly TRBD1 (7 bases). V lost 5 bases and J 4 bases, leaving 16 bases between the germline ends. There are 14 residues in the CDR3. The germline V gene encodes CDR1 SGHKS and CDR2 YYEKEE (reference sequence). CDR3 bases: TGTGCCAGCAGGGCCCAGGGGGGAGCGTACGAGCAGTACTTC. Translation gives CASRAQGGAYEQYF.

J is TRBJ2-7 and V is TRBV11-2, with D possibly matching TRBD2 (6 bases). In germline, CDR1 is SGHAT, CDR2 FQNNGV. The CDR3 has 14 residues. V was clipped by 5 bases and J by 3 bases, with 14 bases between them. The CDR3 reads CASSRLGGNYEQYF. The CDR3, as DNA: TGTGCCAGCAGCCGCCTAGGAGGGAACTACGAGCAGTACTTC.